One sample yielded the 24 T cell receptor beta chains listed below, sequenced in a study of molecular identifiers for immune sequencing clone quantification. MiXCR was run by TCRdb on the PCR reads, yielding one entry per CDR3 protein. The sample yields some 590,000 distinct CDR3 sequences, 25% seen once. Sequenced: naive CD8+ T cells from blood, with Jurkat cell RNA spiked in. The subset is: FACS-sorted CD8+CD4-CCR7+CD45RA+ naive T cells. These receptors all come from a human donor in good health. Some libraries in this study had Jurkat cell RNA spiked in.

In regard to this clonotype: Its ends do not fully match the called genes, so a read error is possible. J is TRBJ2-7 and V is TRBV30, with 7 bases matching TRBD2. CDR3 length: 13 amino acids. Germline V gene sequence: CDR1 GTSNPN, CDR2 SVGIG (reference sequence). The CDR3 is CARSRGGANEQYF. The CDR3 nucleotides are TGTGCCAGGAGTCGGGGAGGGGCCAACGAGCAGTACTTC.

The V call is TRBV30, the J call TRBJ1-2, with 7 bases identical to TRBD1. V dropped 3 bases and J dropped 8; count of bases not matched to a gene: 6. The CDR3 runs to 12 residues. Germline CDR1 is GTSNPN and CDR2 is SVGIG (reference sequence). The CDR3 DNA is TGTGCCTGGAGCGCAGGGGGGGACGGCTACACCTTC. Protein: CAWSAGGDGYTF.

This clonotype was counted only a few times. The DNA of the CDR3 is TGCCCTACTGGAAACACCATATATTTT. This codes for CPTGNTIYF. V is TRBV5-1 and J is TRBJ1-3; no definite D call. This CDR3 spans 9 amino acids. The germline gives CDR1 SGHRS, CDR2 YFSETQ.

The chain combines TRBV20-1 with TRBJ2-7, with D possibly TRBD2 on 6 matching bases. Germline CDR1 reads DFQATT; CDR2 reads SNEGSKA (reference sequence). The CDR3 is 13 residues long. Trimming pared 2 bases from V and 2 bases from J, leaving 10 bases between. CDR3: CSARSGEAYEQYF. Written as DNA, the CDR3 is TGCAGTGCTAGATCGGGGGAGGCCTACGAGCAGTACTTC.

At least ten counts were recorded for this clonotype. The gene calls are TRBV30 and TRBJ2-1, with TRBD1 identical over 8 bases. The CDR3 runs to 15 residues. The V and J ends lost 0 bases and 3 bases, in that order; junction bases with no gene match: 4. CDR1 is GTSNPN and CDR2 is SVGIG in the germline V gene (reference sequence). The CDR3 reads CAWSVGTGLYNEQFF. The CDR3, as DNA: TGTGCCTGGAGTGTAGGGACAGGACTCTACAATGAGCAGTTCTTC.

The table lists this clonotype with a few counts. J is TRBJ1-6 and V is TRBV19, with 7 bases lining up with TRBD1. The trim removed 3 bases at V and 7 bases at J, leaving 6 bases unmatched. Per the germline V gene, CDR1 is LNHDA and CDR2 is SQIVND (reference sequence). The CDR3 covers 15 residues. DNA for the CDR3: TGTGCCAGTAGTATCTCGGGACAGTCGAATTCACCCCTCCACTTT. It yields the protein CASSISGQSNSPLHF. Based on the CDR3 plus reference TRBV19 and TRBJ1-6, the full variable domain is DGGITQSPKYLFRKEGQNVTLSCEQNLNHDAMYWYRQDPGQGLRLIYYSQIVNDFQKGDIAEGYSVSREKKESFPLTVTSAQKNPTAFYLCASSISGQSNSPLHFGNGTRLTVT.

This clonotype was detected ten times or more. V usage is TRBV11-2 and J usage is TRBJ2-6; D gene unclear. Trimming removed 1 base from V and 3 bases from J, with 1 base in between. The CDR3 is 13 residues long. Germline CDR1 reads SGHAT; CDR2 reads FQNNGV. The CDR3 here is CASSLVGANVLTF. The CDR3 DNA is TGTGCCAGCAGCTTAGTTGGGGCCAACGTCCTGACTTTC.

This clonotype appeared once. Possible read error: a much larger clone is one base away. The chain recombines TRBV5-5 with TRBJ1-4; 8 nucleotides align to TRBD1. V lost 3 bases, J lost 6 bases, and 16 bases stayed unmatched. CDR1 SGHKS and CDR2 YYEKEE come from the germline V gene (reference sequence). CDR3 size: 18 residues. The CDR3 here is CASSYRGTSGGTDEKLFF. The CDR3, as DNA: TGTGCCAGCAGCTACAGAGGAACTTCAGGGGGCACGGATGAAAAACTGTTTTTT.

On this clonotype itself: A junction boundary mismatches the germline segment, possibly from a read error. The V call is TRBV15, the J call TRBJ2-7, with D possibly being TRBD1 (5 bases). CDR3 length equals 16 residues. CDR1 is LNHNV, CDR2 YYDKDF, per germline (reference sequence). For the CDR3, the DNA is TGTGCCACCGGCAGAGATCTCCAGGGTAGCCACTACGAGCAGTACTTC. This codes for CATGRDLQGSHYEQYF.

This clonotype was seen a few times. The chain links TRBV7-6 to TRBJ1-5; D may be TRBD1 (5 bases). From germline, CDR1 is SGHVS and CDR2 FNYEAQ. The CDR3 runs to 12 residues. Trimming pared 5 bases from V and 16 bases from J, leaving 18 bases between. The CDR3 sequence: CASSTGEGPAHF. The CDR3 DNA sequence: TGTGCCAGCAGCACCGGGGAGGGGCCTGCTCATTTT.

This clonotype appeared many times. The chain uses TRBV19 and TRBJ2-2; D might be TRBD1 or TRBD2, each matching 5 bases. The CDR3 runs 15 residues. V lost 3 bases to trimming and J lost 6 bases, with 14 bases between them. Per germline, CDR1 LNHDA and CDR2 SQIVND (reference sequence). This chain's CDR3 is CASSIWGRAAGELFF. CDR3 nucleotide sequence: TGTGCCAGTAGTATTTGGGGACGGGCGGCCGGGGAGCTGTTTTTT.

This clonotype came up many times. CDR3: CSARAHSGPNYEQYF. DNA of the CDR3: TGCAGTGCTAGGGCCCACAGCGGTCCCAACTACGAGCAGTACTTC. The chain recombines TRBV20-1 with TRBJ2-7; maybe TRBD2 (5 bases). Germline assignment: CDR1 DFQATT and CDR2 SNEGSKA (reference sequence). The CDR3 is 15 residues long. Trimming pared 3 bases from V and 3 bases from J, leaving 18 bases between.

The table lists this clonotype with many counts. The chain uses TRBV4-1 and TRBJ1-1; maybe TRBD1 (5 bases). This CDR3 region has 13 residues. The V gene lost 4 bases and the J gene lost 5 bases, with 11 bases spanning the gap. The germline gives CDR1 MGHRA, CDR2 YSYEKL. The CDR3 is CASSRRDGTEAFF. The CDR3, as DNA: TGCGCCAGCAGCCGAAGGGACGGGACTGAAGCTTTCTTT.

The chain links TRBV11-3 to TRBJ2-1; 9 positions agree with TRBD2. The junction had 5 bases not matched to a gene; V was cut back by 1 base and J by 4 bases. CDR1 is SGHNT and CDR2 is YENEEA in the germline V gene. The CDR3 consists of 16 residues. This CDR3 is CASSLGGGGAYNEQFF. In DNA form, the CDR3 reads TGTGCCAGCAGCTTAGGAGGCGGGGGGGCGTACAATGAGCAGTTCTTC.

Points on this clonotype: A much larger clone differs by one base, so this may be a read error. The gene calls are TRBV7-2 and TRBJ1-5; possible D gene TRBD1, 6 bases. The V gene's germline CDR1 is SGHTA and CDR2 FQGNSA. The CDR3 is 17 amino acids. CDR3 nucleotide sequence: TGTGCCAGCAGCCCAACGAGCAGGGGTAGAGGCAATCAGCCCCTGCATTTT. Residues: CASSPTSRGRGNQPLHF. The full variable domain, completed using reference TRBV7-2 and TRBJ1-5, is GAGVSQSPSNKVTEKGKDVELRCDPISGHTALYWYRQSLGQGLEFLIYFQGNSAPDKSGLPSDRFSAERTGGSVSTLTIQRTQQEDSAVYLCASSPTSRGRGNQPLHFGDGTRLSIL.

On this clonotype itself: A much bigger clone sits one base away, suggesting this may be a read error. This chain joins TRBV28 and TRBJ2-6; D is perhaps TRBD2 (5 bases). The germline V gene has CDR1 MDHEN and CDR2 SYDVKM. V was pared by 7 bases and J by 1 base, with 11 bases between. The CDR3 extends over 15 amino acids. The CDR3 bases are TGTGCCAGCACGAAAGAGGGTTCTGGGGCCAACGTCCTGACTTTC. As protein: CASTKEGSGANVLTF. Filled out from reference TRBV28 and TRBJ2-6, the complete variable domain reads DVKVTQSSRYLVKRTGEKVFLECVQDMDHENMFWYRQDPGLGLRLIYFSYDVKMKEKGDIPEGYSVSREKKERFSLILESASTNQTSMYLCASTKEGSGANVLTFGAGSRLTVL.

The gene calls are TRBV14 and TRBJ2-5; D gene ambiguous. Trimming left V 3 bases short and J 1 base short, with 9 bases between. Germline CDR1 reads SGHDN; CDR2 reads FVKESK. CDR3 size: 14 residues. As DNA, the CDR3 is TGTGCCAGCAGCCAGAGCTACGGCCAAGAGACCCAGTACTTC. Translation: CASSQSYGQETQYF.

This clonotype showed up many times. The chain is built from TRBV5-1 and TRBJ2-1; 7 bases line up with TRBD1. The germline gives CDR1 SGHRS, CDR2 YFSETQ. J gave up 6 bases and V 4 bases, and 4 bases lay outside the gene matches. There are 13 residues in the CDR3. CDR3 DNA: TGCGCCAGCAGCATAGACAGGGCCAATGAGCAGTTCTTC. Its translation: CASSIDRANEQFF.

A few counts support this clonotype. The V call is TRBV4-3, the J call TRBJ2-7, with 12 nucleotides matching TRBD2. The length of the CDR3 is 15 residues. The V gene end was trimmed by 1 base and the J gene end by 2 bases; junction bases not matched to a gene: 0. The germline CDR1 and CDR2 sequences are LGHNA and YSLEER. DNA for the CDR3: TGCGCCAGCAGCCAAGCTAGCGGGAGGGCCTACGAGCAGTACTTC. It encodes CASSQASGRAYEQYF.

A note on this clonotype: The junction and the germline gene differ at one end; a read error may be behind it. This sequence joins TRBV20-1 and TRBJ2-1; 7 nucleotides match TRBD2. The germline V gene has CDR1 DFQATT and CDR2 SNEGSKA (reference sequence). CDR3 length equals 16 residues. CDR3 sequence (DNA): TGCAGTGCTAGGGGAGCCCTAGCGGCAGCCTACAATGAGCAGATCTTC. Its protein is CSARGALAAAYNEQIF.

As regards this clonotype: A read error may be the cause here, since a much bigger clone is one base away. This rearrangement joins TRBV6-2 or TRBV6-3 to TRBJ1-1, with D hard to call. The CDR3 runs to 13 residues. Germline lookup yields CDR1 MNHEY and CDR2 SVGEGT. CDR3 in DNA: TGTGTCAGCAGCTCTACATGGAGCACTGAAGCTTTCTTT. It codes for CVSSSTWSTEAFF.

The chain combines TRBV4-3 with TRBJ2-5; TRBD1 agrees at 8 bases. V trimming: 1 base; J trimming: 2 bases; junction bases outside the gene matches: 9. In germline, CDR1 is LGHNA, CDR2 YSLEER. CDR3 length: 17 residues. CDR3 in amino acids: CASSQGWQGARQETQYF. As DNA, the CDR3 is TGCGCCAGCAGCCAAGGGTGGCAGGGGGCACGACAAGAGACCCAGTACTTC.

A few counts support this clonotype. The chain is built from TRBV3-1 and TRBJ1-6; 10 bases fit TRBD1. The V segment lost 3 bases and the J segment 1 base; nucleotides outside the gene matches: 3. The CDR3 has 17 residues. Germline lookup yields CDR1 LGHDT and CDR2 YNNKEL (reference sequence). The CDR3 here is CASSQTGGRSYNSPLHF. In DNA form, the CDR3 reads TGTGCCAGCAGCCAGACAGGGGGCAGGTCCTATAATTCACCCCTCCACTTT. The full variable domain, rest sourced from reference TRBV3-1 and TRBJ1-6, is DTAVSQTPKYLVTQMGNDKSIKCEQNLGHDTMYWYKQDSKKFLKIMFSYNNKELIINETVPNRFSPKSPDKAHLNLHINSLELGDSAVYFCASSQTGGRSYNSPLHFGNGTRLTVT.

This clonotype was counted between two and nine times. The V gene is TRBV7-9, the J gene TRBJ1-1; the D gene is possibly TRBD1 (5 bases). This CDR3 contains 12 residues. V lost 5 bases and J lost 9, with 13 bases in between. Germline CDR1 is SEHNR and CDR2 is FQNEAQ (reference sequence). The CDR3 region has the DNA TGTGCCAGCAGCCTTGGGACCGTTCAAGCTTTCTTT. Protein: CASSLGTVQAFF.